These 30 T cell receptor beta chains were sequenced from one sample in a study of technical replicates of blood from a handful of donors. The assay was immunoSEQ multiplex PCR, and TCRdb's table has in-frame clones only and misses some. The table lists more than 65,000 clones, over 95% of them singletons. The sample comprised T cells isolated from PBMCs. These receptors originate from a human donor in good health.

The chain employs TRBV11-2 and TRBJ2-7; perhaps TRBD1 as D (6 bases). Deletions cut 5 bases from V and 3 bases from J, with 17 bases between. Germline V gives CDR1 SGHAT, CDR2 FQNNGV. The CDR3 covers 15 residues. The CDR3 nucleotides are TGTGCCAGCAGCGAACGACGCCGAGGGGGCTACGAGCAGTACTTC. Protein: CASSERRRGGYEQYF.

The chain carries TRBV25-1 and TRBJ2-5; 9 bases fit TRBD2. Germline V gene sequence: CDR1 MGHDK, CDR2 SYGVNS. The CDR3 spans 17 residues. V trimming: 1 base; J trimming: 5 bases; junction bases outside the gene matches: 11. The CDR3 DNA follows: TGTGCCAGCAGTGAATCACCGAGGCGGGGGGGCTCGGAGACCCAGTACTTC. Translation gives CASSESPRRGGSETQYF. Variable domain in full (rest from reference TRBV25-1 and TRBJ2-5): EADIYQTPRYLVIGTGKKITLECSQTMGHDKMYWYQQDPGMELHLIHYSYGVNSTEKGDLSSESTVSRIRTEHFPLTLESARPSHTSQYLCASSESPRRGGSETQYFGPGTRLLVL.

This chain connects TRBV5-1 to TRBJ1-1, with TRBD1 matching 10 bases. Trimming at V came to 3 bases and at J to 4 bases, leaving 3 bases not matched to a gene. CDR3 length: 14 amino acids. From germline, CDR1 is SGHRS and CDR2 YFSETQ. The chain's CDR3 is CASSSGTGATEAFF. The CDR3 nucleotides are TGCGCCAGCAGCTCGGGGACAGGGGCCACTGAAGCTTTCTTT. The whole variable domain, filled in from reference TRBV5-1 and TRBJ1-1, reads KAGVTQTPRYLIKTRGQQVTLSCSPISGHRSVSWYQQTPGQGLQFLFEYFSETQRNKGNFPGRFSGRQFSNSRSEMNVSTLELGDSALYLCASSSGTGATEAFFGQGTRLTVV.

The CDR3 sequence: CASSSGRGRSNRGYTF. CDR3 in DNA: TGTGCCAGCAGTTCCGGCAGGGGGCGATCTAATCGTGGCTACACCTTC. This chain links TRBV28 with TRBJ1-2, with TRBD1 identical over 8 bases. CDR3 size: 16 residues. J was trimmed by 7 bases and V by 4 bases; bases with no gene match: 14. CDR1 is MDHEN, CDR2 SYDVKM, per germline.

The chain combines TRBV6-5 with TRBJ1-1; possibly TRBD1 for D (5 bases). Germline V gene sequence: CDR1 MNHEY, CDR2 SVGAGI. V was pared by 6 bases and J by 6 bases, with 17 bases between. CDR3 size: 14 residues. The CDR3 here is CASRINGGSAEAFF. CDR3 coding DNA: TGTGCCAGCAGGATCAACGGGGGGAGCGCTGAAGCTTTCTTT.

This chain uses TRBV10-1 with TRBJ2-2; TRBD2 might be the D (6 bases). This CDR3 has 15 residues. Germline-derived CDR1 and CDR2 are WNHNN and SYGVQD (reference sequence). V shed 7 bases and J shed 4 bases, with 16 bases lying between them. The CDR3 loop reads CASTERLGGTGELFF. CDR3 in DNA: TGCGCCAGCACCGAGAGGCTGGGGGGCACCGGGGAGCTGTTTTTT.

Here the CDR3 DNA reads TGTGCCTGGAGGGGGGCGGGACAGCGTCCTGAAAAACTGTTTTTT. Amino acids: CAWRGAGQRPEKLFF. The chain uses TRBV30 and TRBJ1-4, with 7 bases identical to TRBD1. Trimming removed 3 bases from V and 7 bases from J; junction bases left unmatched: 11. Germline lookup yields CDR1 GTSNPN and CDR2 SVGIG (reference sequence). The CDR3 covers 15 residues.

This clone has only one observation. The chain is built from TRBV5-6 and TRBJ2-5, with 8 nucleotides matching TRBD2. Trimming cost V 0 bases and J 7 bases; bases outside gene matches: 14. The CDR3 is made up of 17 amino acids. Looked up from germline, CDR1 is SGHDT and CDR2 is YYEEEE. CDR3 bases: TGTGCCAGCAGCTTGGTTGGATTCGCGGGGGGCGTGGGGACCCAGTACTTC. It is translated as CASSLVGFAGGVGTQYF.

The genes are TRBV4-1 and TRBJ2-2; possible D gene TRBD2, 6 bases. The germline CDR1 and CDR2 sequences are MGHRA and YSYEKL. Trimming left V 6 bases short and J 1 base short, with 12 bases between. The CDR3 sequence is 15 residues long. CDR3 in amino acids: CASSLYGGNTGELFF. The CDR3 DNA reads TGCGCCAGCAGTCTTTACGGGGGGAACACCGGGGAGCTGTTTTTT.

V and J are TRBV9 and TRBJ2-7; the D gene is possibly TRBD2 (6 bases). Germline V CDR1 and CDR2: SGDLS, YYNGEE. This CDR3 spans 12 amino acids. The germline V and J ends were trimmed by 3 bases and 10 bases, with 14 bases remaining between them. This CDR3 reads CASSAWDSPQYF. CDR3 bases: TGTGCCAGCAGCGCCTGGGACTCCCCCCAGTACTTC.

The chain carries TRBV18 and TRBJ1-5; a weak D match, TRBD1 (5 bases). This CDR3 is built from 12 residues. Per germline, CDR1 KGHSH and CDR2 LQKENI. V was cut by 3 bases and J by 7 bases, with 7 bases left in between. The chain's CDR3 is CASSPGGQPQHF. In nucleotides, the CDR3 is TGTGCCAGCTCACCCGGGGGACAGCCCCAGCATTTT. Complete variable domain (other parts from reference TRBV18 and TRBJ1-5): NAGVMQNPRHLVRRRGQEARLRCSPMKGHSHVYWYRQLPEEGLKFMVYLQKENIIDESGMPKERFSAEFPKEGPSILRIQQVVRGDSAAYFCASSPGGQPQHFGDGTRLSIL.

The rearrangement joins TRBV27 to TRBJ1-4; D is perhaps TRBD1 (6 bases). The V gene's germline CDR1 is MNHEY and CDR2 SMNVEV (reference sequence). The V end lost 5 bases, the J end lost 3 bases, and 13 bases lay between the germline ends. The CDR3 loop spans 15 amino acids. CDR3 region: CASSKPGEPNEKLFF. CDR3 DNA sequence: TGTGCCAGCAGTAAGCCAGGGGAACCTAATGAAAAACTGTTTTTT.

The chain couples TRBV28 to TRBJ1-2; D might be TRBD1 (5 bases). Germline V gene sequence: CDR1 MDHEN, CDR2 SYDVKM. The CDR3 runs to 13 residues. Trimming took 5 bases from V and 8 from J, leaving 15 bases between them. As DNA, the CDR3 is TGTGCCAGCAGTGCGGACATCCGGCGGGGCTACACCTTC. This translates into CASSADIRRGYTF.

The rearrangement joins TRBV2 to TRBJ2-5; 8 nucleotides match TRBD1. This CDR3 region has 13 residues. In germline, CDR1 is SNHLY, CDR2 FYNNEI. V was pared by 3 bases and J by 5 bases, with 2 bases of the junction left unmatched. CDR3: CASSEDRVETQYF. CDR3 bases: TGTGCCAGCAGTGAGGACAGGGTTGAGACCCAGTACTTC.

V usage is TRBV19 and J usage is TRBJ1-1; D may be TRBD1 (5 bases). CDR1 is LNHDA, CDR2 SQIVND, per germline (reference sequence). The CDR3 extends over 14 amino acids. V gave up 2 bases and J gave up 4 bases, with 11 bases separating them. For the CDR3, the DNA is TGTGCCAGTAGTATATGGGGGGAGATCACTGAAGCTTTCTTT. As protein: CASSIWGEITEAFF.

V and J are TRBV29-1 and TRBJ1-6, with a possible D match to TRBD1 (6 bases). Germline V gives CDR1 SQVTM, CDR2 ANQGSEA. This CDR3 has 16 amino acids. V was shortened by 0 bases and J by 3 bases, with 12 bases between the two germline ends. DNA for the CDR3: TGCAGCGTTGAAGACTGGACAGAGCGCTATAATTCACCCCTCCACTTT. Its protein is CSVEDWTERYNSPLHF.

The V gene is TRBV2, the J gene TRBJ1-1; possible D gene TRBD1, 6 bases. The CDR3 runs 13 residues. V lost 6 bases to trimming and J lost 5 bases, with 13 bases between them. The germline V gene has CDR1 SNHLY and CDR2 FYNNEI. The CDR3 bases are TGTGCCAGCAGCACAGGGATCATTACTGAAGCTTTCTTT. This encodes CASSTGIITEAFF.

The V gene is TRBV18, the J gene TRBJ1-1; D is uncertain. The CDR3 is 13 amino acids. V lost 3 bases and J 3 bases, leaving 8 bases between the germline ends. Germline V gene lookup returns CDR1 KGHSH and CDR2 LQKENI. The CDR3 sequence: CASSPSGDTEAFF. CDR3 DNA: TGTGCCAGCTCACCGAGTGGAGACACTGAAGCTTTCTTT.

The genes are TRBV29-1 and TRBJ1-1; 7 bases match TRBD1. Germline CDR1 is SQVTM and CDR2 is ANQGSEA. V was pared by 7 bases and J by 1 base, with 3 bases of the junction left unmatched. The CDR3 contains 12 residues. CDR3 sequence: CSGRTGNTEAFF. In DNA, the CDR3 is TGCAGCGGCCGGACAGGGAACACTGAAGCTTTCTTT.

This clone was detected only once. The rearrangement uses TRBV7-6 and TRBJ1-4; perhaps TRBD1 as D (5 bases). Deletions cut 1 base from V and 14 bases from J, with 17 bases between. The CDR3 covers 14 residues. Per germline, CDR1 SGHVS and CDR2 FNYEAQ. CDR3 nucleotides: TGTGCCAGCAGCTTAGAAATTGGGACTGGGCGGCTGTTTTTT. This gives the protein CASSLEIGTGRLFF.

The chain has TRBV27 and TRBJ2-3, with 12 bases matching TRBD1. This CDR3 is built from 17 residues. The ends lost 5 bases at V and 1 base at J; junction bases unmatched: 7. Germline CDR1 reads MNHEY; CDR2 reads SMNVEV (reference sequence). CDR3 nucleotides: TGTGCCAGCAGTCCGGGACAGGGGGCGCCGGGCACAGATACGCAGTATTTT. Its protein product is CASSPGQGAPGTDTQYF.

The chain couples TRBV30 to TRBJ2-7, with 9 bases identical to TRBD2. The CDR3 runs to 14 residues. The V and J ends lost 0 bases and 6 bases, in that order; junction bases with no gene match: 6. Germline V lookup: CDR1 GTSNPN, CDR2 SVGIG (reference sequence). Here the CDR3 reads CAWSVSSGGREQYF. Written as DNA, the CDR3 is TGTGCCTGGAGTGTAAGCAGCGGGGGGCGCGAGCAGTACTTC.

This chain connects TRBV6-6 to TRBJ2-2, with a possible D match to TRBD1 (6 bases). From germline, CDR1 is MNHNY and CDR2 SVGAGI (reference sequence). Trimming took 2 bases from V and 6 from J, leaving 10 bases between them. The CDR3 sequence is 14 residues long. The CDR3 sequence: CASSYRGIAGELFF. The DNA for the CDR3 is TGTGCCAGCAGTTACAGGGGGATAGCCGGGGAGCTGTTTTTT.

The chain employs TRBV5-4 and TRBJ1-1; D perhaps matches TRBD1 (5 bases). The CDR3 is 14 amino acids. Per germline, CDR1 SGHNT and CDR2 YYREEE (reference sequence). With 1 base removed from V and 3 bases from J, the gap between germline ends came to 10 bases. CDR3 DNA: TGTGCCAGCAGCTTGTGGGGGAGGGACACTGAAGCTTTCTTT. Translated, it gives CASSLWGRDTEAFF.

This chain joins TRBV12-5 and TRBJ2-3, with 9 positions matching TRBD1. The germline V gene encodes CDR1 LGHNT and CDR2 FRNRAP. The CDR3 consists of 17 residues. The V segment lost 6 bases and the J segment 4 bases; nucleotides outside the gene matches: 14. CDR3 protein: CASGLVLGQGLPDTQYF. The DNA for the CDR3 is TGTGCTAGTGGCCTAGTATTAGGACAGGGGCTCCCAGATACGCAGTATTTT.

This clone was counted a single time. The V call is TRBV9, the J call TRBJ1-3; no reliable D call. The CDR3 has 17 amino acids. The V and J ends lost 0 bases and 2 bases respectively, with 15 bases between them. Germline CDR1 SGDLS, CDR2 YYNGEE. CDR3 DNA sequence: TGTGCCAGCAGCGTAGCCCCCCCAACATCTGCTGGAAACACCATATATTTT. Translated, it gives CASSVAPPTSAGNTIYF.

The chain couples TRBV18 to TRBJ2-1, with a tentative D call TRBD2 (5 bases). This CDR3 contains 12 residues. Germline V gives CDR1 KGHSH, CDR2 LQKENI. The ends were cut back, 5 bases at V and 5 bases at J, with 7 bases in the middle. This CDR3 reads CASSWENNEQFF. In DNA form, the CDR3 reads TGTGCCAGCTCATGGGAGAACAATGAGCAGTTCTTC.

The V and J genes are TRBV7-9 and TRBJ2-7; maybe TRBD1 (6 bases). The CDR3 totals 16 residues. In germline, CDR1 is SEHNR, CDR2 FQNEAQ (reference sequence). V lost 2 bases, J lost 2 bases, and 16 bases lay in between. The CDR3 coding sequence is TGTGCCAGCAGCTTACCCAGGGGTCTAACCGCCTACGAGCAGTACTTC. Translation gives CASSLPRGLTAYEQYF.

This chain links TRBV7-3 with TRBJ1-1; D uncertain. Germline values: CDR1 SGHTA, CDR2 FQGTGA. CDR3 size: 12 residues. The V end lost 5 bases, the J end lost 11 bases, and 15 bases lay between the germline ends. The CDR3 loop reads CASSDGGTRAFF. Written as DNA, the CDR3 is TGTGCCAGCAGCGACGGAGGTACAAGGGCTTTCTTT.

V usage is TRBV9 and J usage is TRBJ2-3; 10 bases match TRBD1. Trimming at V came to 5 bases and at J to 4 bases, leaving 4 bases not matched to a gene. Germline CDR1 SGDLS, CDR2 YYNGEE. The CDR3 runs to 14 residues. The chain's CDR3 is CASSDGQGADTQYF. The CDR3 DNA reads as TGTGCCAGCAGTGACGGACAGGGGGCAGATACGCAGTATTTT.